This entry concerns a single TCR beta chain. Authors' analysis steps: Without quality scores, immunoSEQ junctional reads could not be filtered like full-length reads. Profiling relied on immunoSEQ multiplex PCR, and the TCRdb table lists in-frame clones only, not all of them. For V, J and clone size, that table is used; D and trimming come from the DNA. The data show 900,000 to 1,200,000 clones, 75% to 80% seen once. This entry comes from a study of shared clonotypes between healthy human individuals. The V end lost 4 bases, the J end lost 7 bases, and 9 bases lay between the germline ends. Germline CDR1 SGHNT, CDR2 YYREEE (reference sequence). This CDR3 comprises 12 residues.

This clonotype originated in a man aged 18 to 30 in good health. Some clones in this sample may be carry-over from other donors' samples. The sequencing input was memory CD4+ T cells from PBMCs. Stated subset: CD45RA-negative fraction. V and J are TRBV5-4 and TRBJ2-1; possibly TRBD1 for D (5 bases). DNA of the CDR3: TGTGCCAGCAGCCGCAGGGAAAATGAGCAGTTCTTC. It yields the protein CASSRRENEQFF.